A selection of T cell receptor beta chains follows, all from one sample in a study of response to subunit inactivated influenza vaccine. A single record per CDR3 protein comes from TCRdb applying MiXCR to the RT-PCR reads. This sample has 550,000 to 800,000 distinct CDR3 sequences, with 15% to 19% found just once. Sequences were derived from PBMCs from blood, sampled roughly 12 days after vaccination. These receptors were taken from a man in his fifties or sixties who received an inactivated influenza vaccine. CDR3s include the opening cysteine and the closing phenylalanine or tryptophan. D genes are given only for firm matches. Some rows have no size entry. The others give once, few or many, or a class for an expanded clone.

d_gene: NA
v_gene: TRBV20-1
len: 14
j_gene: TRBJ1-5
abundance: NA
CDR3aa: CSAPSDSLNQPQHF
CDR3nt: TGCAGTGCCCCCAGCGACAGCCTTAATCAGCCCCAGCATTTT

d_gene: NA
v_gene: TRBV6-6
len: 13
j_gene: TRBJ2-3
abundance: NA
CDR3aa: CASSYRRTDTQYF
CDR3nt: TGTGCCAGCAGTTACAGGCGGACAGATACGCAGTATTTT

d_gene: NA
v_gene: TRBV14
len: 14
j_gene: TRBJ2-5
abundance: many
CDR3aa: CASSQVDWGETQYF
CDR3nt: TGTGCCAGCAGCCAAGTGGACTGGGGAGAGACCCAGTACTTC

d_gene: TRBD2
v_gene: TRBV4-3
len: 16
j_gene: TRBJ2-5
abundance: NA
CDR3aa: CASSPLAGGGQETQYF
CDR3nt: TGCGCCAGCAGCCCCCTAGCGGGAGGAGGCCAAGAGACCCAGTACTTC

d_gene: NA
v_gene: TRBV6-5
len: 16
j_gene: TRBJ1-4
abundance: NA
CDR3aa: CASSSGLGQANEKLFF
CDR3nt: TGTGCCAGCAGTTCAGGTCTTGGGCAGGCTAATGAAAAACTGTTTTTT

d_gene: NA
v_gene: TRBV12-3/TRBV12-4
len: 14
j_gene: TRBJ1-5
abundance: few
CDR3aa: CASSLWGGNQPQHF
CDR3nt: TGTGCCAGCAGTTTATGGGGGGGCAATCAGCCCCAGCATTTT

d_gene: NA
v_gene: TRBV25-1
len: 13
j_gene: TRBJ1-4
abundance: few
CDR3aa: CASRGPPNEKLFF
CDR3nt: TGTGCCAGCAGGGGCCCCCCGAATGAAAAACTGTTTTTT

d_gene: NA
v_gene: TRBV20-1
len: 12
j_gene: TRBJ2-3
abundance: NA
CDR3aa: CSAPRQVDTQYF
CDR3nt: TGCAGTGCCCCACGACAGGTTGATACGCAGTATTTT

d_gene: TRBD1
v_gene: TRBV24-1
len: 15
j_gene: TRBJ1-2
abundance: few
CDR3aa: CATSDSGQGMGGYTF
CDR3nt: TGTGCCACCAGTGATTCGGGACAGGGGATGGGTGGCTACACCTTC

d_gene: NA
v_gene: TRBV24-1
len: 16
j_gene: TRBJ2-3
abundance: many
CDR3aa: CATSEDRLEGTDTQYF
CDR3nt: TGTGCCACCAGTGAAGACAGGTTAGAAGGCACAGATACGCAGTATTTT

d_gene: NA
v_gene: TRBV7-6
len: 14
j_gene: TRBJ2-2
abundance: NA
CDR3aa: CASSLSVFLGELFF
CDR3nt: TGTGCCAGCAGCCTCTCGGTCTTCTTGGGGGAGCTGTTTTTT

d_gene: NA
v_gene: TRBV7-8
len: 17
j_gene: TRBJ1-1
abundance: NA
CDR3aa: CASSLQGPWGLNTEAFF
CDR3nt: TGTGCCAGCAGCTTACAGGGACCTTGGGGTTTAAACACTGAAGCTTTCTTT

d_gene: NA
v_gene: TRBV6-2/TRBV6-3
len: 16
j_gene: TRBJ2-1
abundance: many
CDR3aa: CASSPAMAGSYNEQFF
CDR3nt: TGTGCCAGCAGTCCCGCAATGGCGGGGAGCTACAATGAGCAGTTCTTC

d_gene: NA
v_gene: TRBV7-2
len: 13
j_gene: TRBJ1-2
abundance: few
CDR3aa: CASSPPQGTSYTF
CDR3nt: TGTGCCAGCAGCCCCCCGCAGGGTACTAGCTACACCTTC

d_gene: TRBD2
v_gene: TRBV11-2
len: 20
j_gene: TRBJ2-3
abundance: many
CDR3aa: CASSLTPTSGGAFSTDTQYF
CDR3nt: TGTGCCAGCAGCTTAACCCCGACTAGCGGGGGGGCATTCTCCACAGATACGCAGTATTTT

d_gene: NA
v_gene: TRBV5-6
len: 14
j_gene: TRBJ1-1
abundance: NA
CDR3aa: CASSSVTENTEAFF
CDR3nt: TGTGCCAGCAGCTCAGTGACAGAGAACACTGAAGCTTTCTTT

d_gene: TRBD1
v_gene: TRBV30
len: 15
j_gene: TRBJ1-5
abundance: few
CDR3aa: CAWSPGQGYNQPQHF
CDR3nt: TGTGCCTGGAGCCCGGGACAGGGGTACAATCAGCCCCAGCATTTT

d_gene: TRBD1
v_gene: TRBV7-9
len: 15
j_gene: TRBJ1-5
abundance: NA
CDR3aa: CASSSADRVDQPQHF
CDR3nt: TGTGCCAGCAGCTCCGCGGACAGGGTGGATCAGCCCCAGCATTTT

d_gene: NA
v_gene: TRBV23-1
len: 16
j_gene: TRBJ2-1
abundance: NA
CDR3aa: CASSQSALTAYNEQFF
CDR3nt: TGCGCCAGCAGTCAATCCGCCTTGACAGCTTACAATGAGCAGTTCTTC

d_gene: TRBD1
v_gene: TRBV3-1
len: 15
j_gene: TRBJ2-7
abundance: few
CDR3aa: CASSHGQASSYEQYF
CDR3nt: TGTGCCAGCAGCCACGGACAGGCTAGCTCCTACGAGCAGTACTTC

d_gene: TRBD2
v_gene: TRBV27
len: 17
j_gene: TRBJ2-2
abundance: few
CDR3aa: CASSFVGGLSNTGELFF
CDR3nt: TGTGCCAGCAGTTTTGTCGGGGGACTATCGAACACCGGGGAGCTGTTTTTT

d_gene: NA
v_gene: TRBV5-1
len: 15
j_gene: TRBJ2-2
abundance: few
CDR3aa: CASRGPSPNTGELFF
CDR3nt: TGCGCCAGCAGGGGCCCCAGTCCGAACACCGGGGAGCTGTTTTTT

d_gene: TRBD2
v_gene: TRBV27
len: 14
j_gene: TRBJ2-7
abundance: few
CDR3aa: CASSHSAGSYEQYF
CDR3nt: TGTGCCAGCAGTCACTCAGCGGGATCCTACGAGCAGTACTTC

d_gene: NA
v_gene: TRBV9
len: 15
j_gene: TRBJ2-7
abundance: few
CDR3aa: CASSVATAHTYEQYF
CDR3nt: TGTGCCAGCAGCGTAGCGACCGCCCATACCTACGAGCAGTACTTC

d_gene: NA
v_gene: TRBV9
len: 16
j_gene: TRBJ2-7
abundance: NA
CDR3aa: CASSVGEYSDNYEQYF
CDR3nt: TGTGCCAGCAGCGTAGGGGAATATTCTGATAACTACGAGCAGTACTTC

d_gene: NA
v_gene: TRBV30
len: 12
j_gene: TRBJ1-2
abundance: NA
CDR3aa: CAWGGNTLGYTF
CDR3nt: TGTGCCTGGGGGGGTAATACCCTTGGCTACACCTTC

d_gene: NA
v_gene: TRBV20-1
len: 12
j_gene: TRBJ2-5
abundance: NA
CDR3aa: CSAGTRQETQYF
CDR3nt: TGCAGTGCTGGGACACGCCAAGAGACCCAGTACTTC

d_gene: TRBD1
v_gene: TRBV12-3/TRBV12-4
len: 14
j_gene: TRBJ2-7
abundance: few
CDR3aa: CASSTRTGAYEQYF
CDR3nt: TGTGCCAGCAGTACCCGGACAGGCGCCTACGAGCAGTACTTC

d_gene: TRBD2
v_gene: TRBV11-2
len: 18
j_gene: TRBJ2-5
abundance: NA
CDR3aa: CASSSGGGNSGRLKTQYF
CDR3nt: TGTGCCAGCAGCTCAGGAGGTGGAAATAGCGGGAGATTAAAGACCCAGTACTTC

d_gene: NA
v_gene: TRBV20-1
len: 16
j_gene: TRBJ2-7
abundance: few
CDR3aa: CSARHGLGGNSYEQYF
CDR3nt: TGCAGTGCTAGACACGGGTTGGGGGGCAACTCCTACGAGCAGTACTTC

d_gene: TRBD2
v_gene: TRBV29-1
len: 15
j_gene: TRBJ2-5
abundance: many
CDR3aa: CSVRLAGDYQETQYF
CDR3nt: TGCAGCGTTCGACTAGCGGGAGATTACCAAGAGACCCAGTACTTC

d_gene: TRBD2
v_gene: TRBV9
len: 14
j_gene: TRBJ2-7
abundance: few
CDR3aa: CASSVSSGSYEQYF
CDR3nt: TGTGCCAGCAGCGTAAGTAGCGGGAGTTACGAGCAGTACTTC

d_gene: TRBD1
v_gene: TRBV11-1
len: 19
j_gene: TRBJ2-1
abundance: NA
CDR3aa: CASTPKGQGKQGILNEQFF
CDR3nt: TGTGCCAGCACCCCCAAGGGACAGGGAAAACAGGGTATTCTCAATGAGCAGTTCTTC

d_gene: NA
v_gene: TRBV20-1
len: 13
j_gene: TRBJ2-1
abundance: many
CDR3aa: CSGVLAWGNEQFF
CDR3nt: TGCAGTGGAGTTCTAGCCTGGGGCAATGAGCAGTTCTTC

d_gene: TRBD1
v_gene: TRBV5-1
len: 17
j_gene: TRBJ2-2
abundance: NA
CDR3aa: CASSLAYGTGFTGELFF
CDR3nt: TGCGCCAGCAGCTTGGCCTACGGGACAGGCTTTACCGGGGAGCTGTTTTTT

d_gene: NA
v_gene: TRBV7-9
len: 13
j_gene: TRBJ1-5
abundance: many
CDR3aa: CASSLGWDQPQHF
CDR3nt: TGTGCCAGCAGTTTAGGCTGGGATCAGCCCCAGCATTTT

d_gene: NA
v_gene: TRBV12-3/TRBV12-4
len: 15
j_gene: TRBJ1-5
abundance: NA
CDR3aa: CASSLVSSSNQPQHF
CDR3nt: TGTGCCAGCAGTTTAGTGTCTTCGAGCAATCAGCCCCAGCATTTT

d_gene: NA
v_gene: TRBV4-3
len: 14
j_gene: TRBJ2-1
abundance: few
CDR3aa: CASSQRQNDNEQFF
CDR3nt: TGCGCCAGCAGCCAAAGACAAAATGACAATGAGCAGTTCTTC

d_gene: NA
v_gene: TRBV7-8
len: 14
j_gene: TRBJ2-3
abundance: NA
CDR3aa: CASSLGGTVYTQYF
CDR3nt: TGTGCCAGCAGCTTAGGGGGTACGGTCTATACGCAGTATTTT

d_gene: NA
v_gene: TRBV5-4
len: 12
j_gene: TRBJ2-7
abundance: NA
CDR3aa: CASSLIEGEQYF
CDR3nt: TGTGCCAGCAGCTTGATAGAAGGCGAGCAGTACTTC

d_gene: TRBD2
v_gene: TRBV4-2
len: 16
j_gene: TRBJ2-7
abundance: many
CDR3aa: CASSQDLAGGSYEQYF
CDR3nt: TGTGCCAGCAGCCAAGATCTAGCGGGAGGATCCTACGAGCAGTACTTC

d_gene: NA
v_gene: TRBV20-1
len: 14
j_gene: TRBJ2-1
abundance: few
CDR3aa: CSARDPGTPNEQFF
CDR3nt: TGCAGTGCTAGAGATCCCGGGACTCCAAATGAGCAGTTCTTC

d_gene: NA
v_gene: TRBV12-3/TRBV12-4
len: 15
j_gene: TRBJ1-5
abundance: many
CDR3aa: CASSLGIGGNQPQHF
CDR3nt: TGTGCCAGCAGTTTAGGTATAGGGGGGAATCAGCCCCAGCATTTT

d_gene: NA
v_gene: TRBV7-9
len: 15
j_gene: TRBJ1-6
abundance: NA
CDR3aa: CASSPGASYNSPLHF
CDR3nt: TGTGCCAGCAGCCCAGGGGCCTCCTATAATTCACCCCTCCACTTT

d_gene: NA
v_gene: TRBV5-5
len: 16
j_gene: TRBJ2-1
abundance: many
CDR3aa: CASSRRGRRTYNEQFF
CDR3nt: TGTGCCAGCAGCAGGCGGGGGCGAAGGACCTACAATGAGCAGTTCTTC

d_gene: NA
v_gene: TRBV15
len: 14
j_gene: TRBJ2-3
abundance: few
CDR3aa: CATSSEKGADTQYF
CDR3nt: TGTGCCACCAGCAGCGAAAAAGGTGCAGATACGCAGTATTTT

d_gene: NA
v_gene: TRBV7-2
len: 15
j_gene: TRBJ1-1
abundance: NA
CDR3aa: CASSLEYSLNTEAFF
CDR3nt: TGTGCCAGCAGCTTAGAGTACAGCCTGAACACTGAAGCTTTCTTT

d_gene: TRBD1
v_gene: TRBV7-6
len: 18
j_gene: TRBJ2-6
abundance: NA
CDR3aa: CASSLEDRGRSGANVLTF
CDR3nt: TGTGCCAGCAGCTTGGAGGACAGGGGGCGATCTGGGGCCAACGTCCTGACTTTC

d_gene: TRBD2
v_gene: TRBV19
len: 14
j_gene: TRBJ2-7
abundance: NA
CDR3aa: CASSGTSGIGEQYF
CDR3nt: TGTGCCAGTTCGGGGACTAGCGGGATTGGGGAGCAGTACTTC

d_gene: TRBD2
v_gene: TRBV30
len: 14
j_gene: TRBJ2-7
abundance: NA
CDR3aa: CAWSVGSGTYEQYF
CDR3nt: TGTGCCTGGAGTGTAGGGAGCGGGACCTACGAGCAGTACTTC

d_gene: NA
v_gene: TRBV7-6
len: 17
j_gene: TRBJ2-5
abundance: few
CDR3aa: CASSLEGARKYQETQYF
CDR3nt: TGTGCCAGCAGCTTAGAAGGTGCGAGAAAGTACCAAGAGACCCAGTACTTC

d_gene: NA
v_gene: TRBV3-1
len: 16
j_gene: TRBJ2-7
abundance: few
CDR3aa: CASSQEGPTAPYEQYF
CDR3nt: TGTGCCAGCAGCCAAGAGGGACCGACGGCACCCTACGAGCAGTACTTC